One sample yielded the 15 T cell receptor beta chains listed below, sequenced in a study of vaccination and CD4 T cells after COVID-19. Researchers used the Oncomine TCR Beta short-read assay to sequence DNA from cultured CD4+ T cells. The source of extracted genomic DNA was cultured CD4+ T cells. TCRdb ran MiXCR on the PCR reads and lists one entry per CDR3 protein. The sample lists roughly 12,000 distinct CDR3 sequences, under 45% occurring once. Treatment given: approximately nine-day PBMC culture with coronavirus spike peptide pools or control peptides (ViraFEST assay). The unexposed donor's CD4+ T cells were collected before the COVID-19 pandemic (2011-2018). These receptors have no identified antigens. What was sequenced was CD4+ T cells from blood, cultured in vitro. These receptors all stem from a human donor in good health.

The V gene is TRBV20-1, the J gene TRBJ1-1; D may be TRBD1 (5 bases). V dropped 1 base and J dropped 5 bases, with 14 bases sitting between them. The CDR3 spans 14 residues. CDR1 DFQATT and CDR2 SNEGSKA come from the germline V gene (reference sequence). The chain's CDR3 is CSARGGAGYTEAFF. CDR3 coding DNA: TGCAGTGCTAGAGGGGGCGCGGGGTATACTGAAGCTTTCTTT.

This clonotype was counted only a few times. The rearrangement uses TRBV10-2 and TRBJ2-5; a possible D gene is TRBD2 (5 bases). This CDR3 region has 15 residues. Trimming removed 4 bases from V and 1 base from J, with 13 bases in between. CDR1 and CDR2 (germline): WSHSY, SAAADI. Here the CDR3 DNA reads TGCGCCAGCAGTGTATATGGGAGCGGCCAAGAGACCCAGTACTTC. This sequence encodes CASSVYGSGQETQYF.

The chain combines TRBV7-2 with TRBJ2-7; 7 bases match TRBD1. This CDR3 has 14 amino acids. Germline CDR1 is SGHTA and CDR2 is FQGNSA. The ends lost 5 bases at V and 4 bases at J; junction bases unmatched: 8. The CDR3 coding sequence is TGTGCCAGCAGCCAAGGCAGACAGGGTTACGAGCAGTACTTC. Encoded protein: CASSQGRQGYEQYF.

This sequence joins TRBV29-1 and TRBJ1-1; possibly TRBD1 for D (6 bases). The V and J ends lost 8 bases and 4 bases respectively, with 14 bases between them. CDR3 length: 12 residues. The germline V gene has CDR1 SQVTM and CDR2 ANQGSEA. The CDR3 sequence: CSSGEAGTEAFF. The CDR3 DNA follows: TGCAGCTCAGGGGAAGCGGGCACTGAAGCTTTCTTT.

The chain is built from TRBV30 and TRBJ2-7; D remains unclear. CDR1 and CDR2 from the germline V gene are GTSNPN and SVGIG (reference sequence). Trimming left V 0 bases short and J 4 bases short, with 7 bases between. CDR3 length: 12 amino acids. CDR3 in DNA: TGTGCCTGGAGTGTAGAGAGATACGAGCAGTACTTC. This encodes CAWSVERYEQYF. Drawing the rest from reference TRBV30 and TRBJ2-7, the complete variable domain is SQTIHQWPATLVQPVGSPLSLECTVEGTSNPNLYWYRQAAGRGLQLLFYSVGIGQISSEVPQNLSASRPQDRQFILSSKKLLLSDSGFYLCAWSVERYEQYFGPGTRLTVT.

The CDR3 here is CASSLGGTSYNEQFF. The CDR3 DNA sequence: TGTGCCAGCAGTTTAGGGGGTACGTCCTACAATGAGCAGTTCTTC. The chain is built from TRBV28 and TRBJ2-1, with D perhaps matching TRBD1 or TRBD2 (5 bases each). Per germline, CDR1 MDHEN and CDR2 SYDVKM. Trimming took off 2 bases at V and 1 base at J, with 9 bases between the two ends. This CDR3 has 15 residues.

The CDR3, as DNA: TGTGCCAGCAGTGCTAGCGGGAGCACCGGGGAGCTGTTTTTT. It specifies CASSASGSTGELFF. The chain joins TRBV6-4 to TRBJ2-2; TRBD2 agrees at 10 bases. This CDR3 has 14 residues. V was clipped by 4 bases and J by 4 bases; unmatched bases: 0. Germline V gene data show CDR1 as MRHNA and CDR2 as SNTAGT.

The chain recombines TRBV18 with TRBJ2-7; TRBD2 agrees at 7 bases. Germline lookup yields CDR1 KGHSH and CDR2 LQKENI. This CDR3 has 15 amino acids. V lost 3 bases, J lost 2 bases, and 7 bases stayed unmatched. CDR3 residues: CASSPGLAETYEQYF. Written as DNA, the CDR3 is TGTGCCAGCTCACCTGGGCTAGCGGAAACCTACGAGCAGTACTTC.

The V call is TRBV24-1, the J call TRBJ2-5; no definite D call. Germline loops: CDR1 KGHDR, CDR2 SFDVKD. CDR3 length equals 11 residues. The V gene lost 4 bases and the J gene lost 4 bases, with 3 bases spanning the gap. CDR3 bases: TGTGCCACCAGTGACGTAGAGACCCAGTACTTC. As protein: CATSDVETQYF.

This clonotype has just a few counts. The genes are TRBV4-3 and TRBJ2-3, with 8 bases aligning to TRBD2. CDR1 is LGHNA, CDR2 YSLEER, per germline. With 4 bases clipped from V and 1 base from J, the junction kept 10 bases outside the gene matches. The CDR3 has 17 residues. The CDR3 here is CASSPLGGLDGTDTQYF. Here the CDR3 DNA reads TGCGCCAGCAGCCCCCTGGGGGGACTAGATGGCACAGATACGCAGTATTTT.

This rearrangement joins TRBV19 to TRBJ2-5; D not certain. The CDR3 has 11 amino acids. V dropped 6 bases and J dropped 8 bases, with 10 bases sitting between them. The germline V gene encodes CDR1 LNHDA and CDR2 SQIVND (reference sequence). CDR3 DNA sequence: TGTGCCAGTAGGCTGGGGAACACCCAGTACTTC. Its protein is CASRLGNTQYF.

The chain uses TRBV2 and TRBJ2-1, with D possibly matching TRBD2 (5 bases). From germline, CDR1 is SNHLY and CDR2 FYNNEI. The V gene lost 6 bases and the J gene lost 0 bases, with 6 bases spanning the gap. This CDR3 has 13 amino acids. The CDR3 nucleotides read TGTGCCAGCAGGCGGGCCTCCTACAATGAGCAGTTCTTC. This encodes CASRRASYNEQFF.

This clonotype was found a few times. The CDR3 loop reads CSARGQGVNIQYF. The CDR3, as DNA: TGCAGTGCTAGAGGACAGGGTGTTAACATTCAGTACTTC. The rearrangement joins TRBV20-1 to TRBJ2-4; 7 positions agree with TRBD1. Germline V lookup: CDR1 DFQATT, CDR2 SNEGSKA (reference sequence). V lost 1 base and J lost 7; bases outside the gene matches: 4. This CDR3 spans 13 amino acids.

The gene calls are TRBV4-3 and TRBJ1-1, with D unclear. V was trimmed by 0 bases and J by 6 bases, leaving 17 bases between them. Germline V gives CDR1 LGHNA, CDR2 YSLEER. The CDR3 extends over 16 amino acids. Here the CDR3 DNA reads TGCGCCAGCAGCCAAGACTTATTTCAGGTGAAGGCTGAAGCTTTCTTT. As protein: CASSQDLFQVKAEAFF.

The chain uses TRBV5-4 and TRBJ2-5; D not certain. The CDR3 runs 12 residues. V was shortened by 5 bases and J by 1 base, with 6 bases between the two germline ends. CDR1 is SGHNT, CDR2 YYREEE, per germline (reference sequence). CDR3 sequence (DNA): TGTGCCAGCAGTTCGCCCCAAGAGACCCAGTACTTC. This encodes CASSSPQETQYF.